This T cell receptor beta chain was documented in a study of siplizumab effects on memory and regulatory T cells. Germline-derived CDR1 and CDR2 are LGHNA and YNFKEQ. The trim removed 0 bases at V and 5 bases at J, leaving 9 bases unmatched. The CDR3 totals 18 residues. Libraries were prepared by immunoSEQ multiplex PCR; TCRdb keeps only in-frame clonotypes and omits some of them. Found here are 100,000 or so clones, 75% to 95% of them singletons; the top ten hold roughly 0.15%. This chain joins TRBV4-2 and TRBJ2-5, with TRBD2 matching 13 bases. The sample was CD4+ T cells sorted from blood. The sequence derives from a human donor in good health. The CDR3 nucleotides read TGTGCCAGCAGCCAAGAGCTCATACTAGCGGGGGGGCGTGAGACCCAGTACTTC. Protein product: CASSQELILAGGRETQYF.